A single sample is the source of the 11 T cell receptor delta chains below, sequenced in a study of gamma-delta chains in newborns, infants, children. TCRdb called clones anew from the reads with CATT. Among 5,500 to 6,500 delta-chain clones listed, approximately 1.9% were seen once. The sequencing sample was made of blood. The receptor set was obtained from a child who was a newborn, infant or young child, either healthy, febrile or measles-vaccinated (not recorded which).

This clone was recorded a few times. A much larger clonotype is one base distant, so this may be a read error. This specimen includes other DNA sequences encoding the same CDR3. V and J are TRDV2 and TRDJ3; D remains ambiguous. Germline lookup yields CDR1 GEAIGNYY and CDR2 EKD. The CDR3 spans 17 residues. Trimming cost V 2 bases and J 0 bases, with 10 bases left between them. CDR3 sequence (DNA): TGTGCCTGTGACAGTACCGGGCGCTCCTGGGACACCCGACAGATGTTTTTC. Protein sequence: CACDSTGRSWDTRQMFF.

On this clone itself: This clone may be a read error of a much larger clone one base away. V gene TRDV2 combines with J gene TRDJ3; D unclear. V was pared by 3 bases and J by 0 bases, with 26 bases between. CDR1 is GEAIGNYY, CDR2 EKD, per germline. The CDR3 consists of 22 residues. The CDR3 loop reads CACDRMDVRVFPSSWDTRQMFF. CDR3 nucleotides: TGTGCCTGTGACCGGATGGATGTCCGGGTATTCCCGAGCTCCTGGGACACCCGACAGATGTTTTTC.

In regard to this clone: TCRdb's listed protein matches a much larger clone and diverges from this DNA's translation at residue 12, likely through a read error; the protein shown comes from the DNA. The V gene is TRDV2, the J gene TRDJ3; 12 nucleotides match TRDD3. The CDR3 length is 20 residues. The ends lost 3 bases at V and 2 bases at J; junction bases unmatched: 10. The germline CDR1 and CDR2 sequences are GEAIGNYY and EKD. As DNA, the CDR3 is TGTGCCTGTGACCCGACTTACTGGGGGATACCCACCTGGGACACCCGACAGATGTTTTTC. Its translation: CACDPTYWGIPTWDTRQMFF.

The table lists this clone with a few counts. This DNA's translation differs at residue 8 from TCRdb's protein, which comes from a much larger clone; a read error is likely, and the protein shown is translated from the DNA. The rearrangement joins TRDV2 to TRDJ3; the D gene is possibly TRDD3 (5 bases). The V and J ends lost 3 bases and 2 bases respectively, with 10 bases between them. The CDR3 extends over 16 amino acids. CDR1 is GEAIGNYY and CDR2 is EKD in the germline V gene. The CDR3 is CACDLLDPWDTRQMFF. The CDR3 coding sequence is TGTGCCTGTGACCTACTGGATCCCTGGGACACCCGACAGATGTTTTTC.

In this sample, this clone turned up a few times. A much larger clone is a single base away; this may be a read error. Other DNA sequences within the sample encode an identical CDR3. The gene calls are TRDV2 and TRDJ3; 9 positions agree with TRDD3. The germline CDR1 and CDR2 sequences are GEAIGNYY and EKD. The CDR3 covers 20 residues. The CDR3: CACDTVLGDLSSWDTRQMFF. CDR3 sequence (DNA): TGTGCCTGTGACACCGTACTGGGGGACCTTAGCTCCTGGGACACCCGCCAGATGTTTTTC.

As for this clone: Just one base apart from a much larger clone, this may be a read error. Other nucleotide sequences in the sample specify the same CDR3. This chain joins TRDV2 and TRDJ3, with 11 bases fitting TRDD3. Per germline, CDR1 GEAIGNYY and CDR2 EKD. CDR3 size: 19 residues. CDR3 residues: CACDTGGYASSWDTRQMFF. Written as DNA, the CDR3 is TGTGCCTGTGACACTGGGGGATACGCGAGCTCCTGGGACACTCGACAGATGTTTTTC.

Notes on this clone: This likely traces to a read error, being one base from a far larger clone. The identical CDR3 is also encoded by other nucleotide sequences in the sample. The chain couples TRDV2 to TRDJ2, with 10 nucleotides matching TRDD3. CDR1 and CDR2 from the germline V gene are GEAIGNYY and EKD. The CDR3 is 16 amino acids. The CDR3 DNA reads as TGTGCCTGTGACACACTGGGGGATGCTTTGACAGCACAGCTCTTCTTT. This gives the protein CACDTLGDALTAQLFF.

The table lists this clone with a few counts. A much larger clone differs by one base, so this may be a read error. The sample has other DNA sequences that encode this CDR3 too. The J gene is TRDJ3, the V gene TRDV2; 12 positions agree with TRDD3. The CDR3 contains 20 residues. Germline V gene lookup returns CDR1 GEAIGNYY and CDR2 EKD. The CDR3 DNA sequence: TGTGCCTGTGACCCGACTACTGGGGGATACAGCTCCTGGGACACCCGCCAGATGTTTTTC. As protein: CACDPTTGGYSSWDTRQMFF.

This clone was seen a handful of times. A much larger clone lies a single base off, so this may be a read error. The same CDR3 arises from other DNA sequences in this sample as well. V and J are TRDV2 and TRDJ3; the D gene is possibly TRDD3 (6 bases). The ends were cut back, 4 bases at V and 2 bases at J, with 26 bases in the middle. The CDR3 runs to 21 residues. Germline assignment: CDR1 GEAIGNYY and CDR2 EKD. The chain's CDR3 is CACDLPRDWVILTWDTRQMFF. Here the CDR3 DNA reads TGTGCCTGTGATCTCCCCCGCGACTGGGTGATACTCACCTGGGACACCCGACAGATGTTTTTC.

This clone was observed a few times. This DNA's translation differs at residue 5 from TCRdb's protein, which comes from a much larger clone; a read error is likely, and the protein shown is translated from the DNA. The rearrangement uses TRDV2 and TRDJ3; possible D gene TRDD3, 6 bases. The CDR3 sequence is 18 residues long. Germline CDR1 is GEAIGNYY and CDR2 is EKD. Trimming stripped 3 bases from V and 0 bases from J, with 14 bases between. Written as DNA, the CDR3 is TGTGCCTGTGACCGGGGGACACCGAGCTCCTGGGACACCCGACAGATGTTTTTC. The encoded protein is CACDRGTPSSWDTRQMFF.

By frequency in the sample, this clone is medium-sized. Being one base from a much bigger clone, this may be a read error. Other DNA sequences in this specimen translate into the identical CDR3. This rearrangement joins TRDV2 to TRDJ3; TRDD3 matches at 9 bases. CDR3 length: 18 amino acids. Looked up from germline, CDR1 is GEAIGNYY and CDR2 is EKD. With 1 base clipped from V and 0 bases from J, the junction kept 3 bases outside the gene matches. The CDR3 DNA follows: TGTGCCTGTGACACATACTGGGGGAGCTCCTGGGACACCCGACAGATGTTTTTC. Translating it yields CACDTYWGSSWDTRQMFF.